The 22 T cell receptor beta chains presented below share a single source sample, sequenced in a study of human T cells and chemical hapten exposure. Using its own MiXCR run on the RACE reads, TCRdb lists one record per CDR3 protein. Altogether a few hundred thousand distinct CDR3 sequences are present, 4% to 5.5% being singletons, with the ten largest covering approximately 2.5%. Sample time point: patch test 1, 2 weeks after DPC sensitization. Treatment: therapeutic diphenylcyclopropenone sensitization with weekly scalp DPC. This material consisted of whole blood, taken in connection with sensitization to the hapten diphenylcyclopropenone (DPC). These receptors all stem from a woman aged 45 to 65 with alopecia areata. Some clones in this sample may be carry-over from other donors' samples.

The chain couples TRBV28 to TRBJ1-5; unclear D gene. The V end lost 3 bases, the J end lost 9 bases, and 9 bases lay between the germline ends. The CDR3 has 12 residues. Per the germline V gene, CDR1 is MDHEN and CDR2 is SYDVKM. The CDR3 region has the DNA TGTGCCAGCAGTTTCGGTTGGCGGCCCCAGCATTTT. This gives the protein CASSFGWRPQHF.

This clonotype was observed many times. The chain employs TRBV27 and TRBJ1-2; no clear D gene. This CDR3 has 13 amino acids. V was trimmed by 6 bases and J by 1 base, leaving 9 bases between them. Germline-derived CDR1 and CDR2 are MNHEY and SMNVEV (reference sequence). CDR3 loop: CASSTHHNYGYTF. CDR3 nucleotide sequence: TGTGCCAGCAGCACACACCATAACTATGGCTACACCTTC.

This clonotype occurred many times. The chain links TRBV3-1 to TRBJ2-3, with D hard to call. This CDR3 has 15 residues. Trimming cost V 3 bases and J 0 bases, with 10 bases left between them. CDR1 is LGHDT and CDR2 is YNNKEL in the germline V gene (reference sequence). The CDR3 region has the DNA TGTGCCAGCAGCCAGGGCTTCACCAGCACAGATACGCAGTATTTT. Translation: CASSQGFTSTDTQYF.

Many counts were recorded for this clonotype. V gene TRBV7-8 combines with J gene TRBJ2-3; D not certain. The germline V gene encodes CDR1 SGHVS and CDR2 FQNEAQ. The CDR3 loop spans 12 amino acids. Trimming shortened V by 3 bases and J by 7 bases, and 8 bases separated the two germline ends. CDR3 bases: TGTGCCAGCAGCTTCGGATCCTATACGCAGTATTTT. Protein: CASSFGSYTQYF.

This clonotype has ten or more counts. V is TRBV6-2 or TRBV6-3 and J is TRBJ2-3; 12 positions agree with TRBD2. Per germline, CDR1 MNHEY and CDR2 SVGEGT. CDR3 size: 16 residues. J lost 3 bases, V lost 5 bases, and 6 bases had no gene match. CDR3 region: CASSRLAGARTDTQYF. CDR3 DNA sequence: TGTGCCAGCAGTCGACTAGCGGGAGCTAGAACAGATACGCAGTATTTT.

In this sample, this clonotype turned up a few times. The chain couples TRBV29-1 to TRBJ2-5; D not resolved. V gave up 2 bases and J gave up 4 bases, with 5 bases separating them. The CDR3 length is 11 residues. Germline V gives CDR1 SQVTM, CDR2 ANQGSEA. CDR3: CSVERRETQYF. The CDR3 DNA follows: TGCAGCGTTGAAAGGCGAGAGACCCAGTACTTC.

This clonotype was seen only a few times. The V and J genes are TRBV7-2 and TRBJ1-1; 9 positions match TRBD1. This CDR3 has 11 residues. Germline assignment: CDR1 SGHTA and CDR2 FQGNSA. V was pared by 5 bases and J by 10 bases, with 2 bases of the junction left unmatched. CDR3 in DNA: TGTGCCAGCAGCCGGACAGGGGTAGCTTTCTTT. This codes for CASSRTGVAFF.

The V gene is TRBV27, the J gene TRBJ2-7, with a possible D match to TRBD2 (7 bases). Germline CDR1 and CDR2: MNHEY and SMNVEV (reference sequence). The CDR3 has 16 amino acids. V lost 0 bases, J lost 6 bases, and 18 bases lay in between. CDR3 protein: CASSLSGGLVAGEQYF. DNA of the CDR3: TGTGCCAGCAGTTTATCGGGGGGCCTTGTAGCGGGCGAGCAGTACTTC.

This clonotype has ten or more counts. CDR3: CASSSMQPQHF. The CDR3 bases are TGTGCCAGCAGCTCGATGCAGCCCCAGCATTTT. The rearrangement joins TRBV11-1 to TRBJ1-5; D call uncertain. CDR1 and CDR2 (germline): SGHAT, FQDESV (reference sequence). The length of the CDR3 is 11 residues. Trimming left V 4 bases short and J 7 bases short, with 5 bases between.

This clonotype was observed a few times. The CDR3 region has the DNA TGCGCCAGCAGCCCCGTGAGAACCCGCTCTGGGGCCAACGTCCTGACTTTC. Translating it yields CASSPVRTRSGANVLTF. This chain uses TRBV4-3 with TRBJ2-6; no firm D call. CDR3 length: 17 residues. Germline loops: CDR1 LGHNA, CDR2 YSLEER. The V end was cut by 4 bases, the J end by 0 bases, with 13 bases between.

This clonotype was picked up a small number of times. The chain employs TRBV28 and TRBJ2-3; TRBD2 might be the D (5 bases). This CDR3 has 16 residues. Trimming removed 3 bases at V and 6 bases at J, with 19 bases between. Looked up from germline, CDR1 is MDHEN and CDR2 is SYDVKM. CDR3 sequence reads: CASSFQITRESDTQYF. The DNA for the CDR3 is TGTGCCAGCAGTTTTCAAATCACCCGGGAAAGTGATACGCAGTATTTT. The full variable domain, completed using reference TRBV28 and TRBJ2-3, is DVKVTQSSRYLVKRTGEKVFLECVQDMDHENMFWYRQDPGLGLRLIYFSYDVKMKEKGDIPEGYSVSREKKERFSLILESASTNQTSMYLCASSFQITRESDTQYFGPGTRLTVL.

This clonotype has a count of ten or more. The V and J genes are TRBV2 and TRBJ2-3; 9 nucleotides line up with TRBD2. The CDR3 covers 14 residues. The germline gives CDR1 SNHLY, CDR2 FYNNEI. V dropped 4 bases and J dropped 5; count of bases not matched to a gene: 4. DNA of the CDR3: TGTGCCAGCAGTGGGTTAGCGGGGGTAGATACGCAGTATTTT. Its translation is CASSGLAGVDTQYF.

The genes are TRBV11-3 and TRBJ2-7; 14 nucleotides line up with TRBD2. Germline CDR1 reads SGHNT; CDR2 reads YENEEA. CDR3 length: 15 amino acids. V lost 4 bases, J lost 6 bases, and 5 bases stayed unmatched. The DNA for the CDR3 is TGTGCCAGCAGCTCCGGGACTAGCGGGAGTGGCGAGCAGTACTTC. Protein sequence: CASSSGTSGSGEQYF.

This clonotype was seen only a few times. The chain recombines TRBV5-6 with TRBJ2-6; D is uncertain. Germline lookup yields CDR1 SGHDT and CDR2 YYEEEE. Trimming took off 4 bases at V and 0 bases at J, with 8 bases between the two ends. The CDR3 covers 15 residues. The CDR3 nucleotides are TGTGCCAGCAGCAGCGCTCTCTCTGGGGCCAACGTCCTGACTTTC. Protein: CASSSALSGANVLTF.

This clonotype has ten or more counts. The V call is TRBV9, the J call TRBJ2-4, with D unclear. The CDR3 runs to 14 residues. The germline CDR1 and CDR2 sequences are SGDLS and YYNGEE. V lost 3 bases, J lost 3 bases, and 10 bases lay in between. CDR3: CASSGQGSKNIQYF. As DNA, the CDR3 is TGTGCCAGCAGCGGACAAGGAAGCAAAAACATTCAGTACTTC.

In this sample, this clonotype turned up many times. This chain joins TRBV20-1 and TRBJ2-7, with 11 bases fitting TRBD2. The CDR3 covers 15 residues. Germline assignment: CDR1 DFQATT and CDR2 SNEGSKA (reference sequence). V gave up 5 bases and J gave up 7 bases; unmatched junction bases: 13. CDR3 residues: CSAADPTSGIEEQYF. The CDR3 DNA is TGCAGTGCTGCCGACCCGACTAGCGGGATCGAAGAGCAGTACTTC.

This clonotype was detected a few times. This chain joins TRBV10-2 and TRBJ1-3; a weak D match, TRBD1 (6 bases). Trimming left V 6 bases short and J 4 bases short, with 13 bases between. Germline values: CDR1 WSHSY, CDR2 SAAADI. The CDR3 runs 14 residues. CDR3 residues: CASRNRVAGNTIYF. In DNA, the CDR3 is TGCGCCAGCAGGAACAGGGTGGCAGGAAACACCATATATTTT.

At least ten counts were recorded for this clonotype. CDR3 protein: CATGPSTGELFF. The CDR3 DNA sequence: TGTGCCACCGGACCCTCCACCGGGGAGCTGTTTTTT. V and J are TRBV24-1 and TRBJ2-2, with unresolved D. Between the trimmed V and J ends, which lost 9 bases and 4 bases, there was a span of 8 bases. The CDR3 totals 12 residues. Germline CDR1 is KGHDR and CDR2 is SFDVKD.

This sequence joins TRBV7-9 and TRBJ2-5; TRBD1 might be the D (5 bases). V was cut by 5 bases and J by 5 bases, with 18 bases left in between. Germline CDR1 SEHNR, CDR2 FQNEAQ (reference sequence). The CDR3 runs 15 residues. CDR3 loop: CASSPPFSAGETQYF. In nucleotides, the CDR3 is TGTGCCAGCAGCCCCCCGTTCTCGGCAGGGGAGACCCAGTACTTC.

This clonotype was counted a few times. The chain joins TRBV9 to TRBJ2-4; D not certain. Germline V lookup: CDR1 SGDLS, CDR2 YYNGEE. This CDR3 has 13 amino acids. Trimming removed 3 bases from V and 5 bases from J, with 9 bases in between. CDR3 DNA: TGTGCCAGCAGCGAGCCTCACGAAAACATTCAGTACTTC. It encodes CASSEPHENIQYF.

This clonotype was seen at least ten times. The chain is built from TRBV9 and TRBJ2-3; D perhaps matches TRBD2 (6 bases). The CDR3 totals 14 residues. The germline V gene has CDR1 SGDLS and CDR2 YYNGEE. V was shortened by 3 bases and J by 5 bases, with 13 bases between the two germline ends. Here the CDR3 DNA reads TGTGCCAGCAGCGCGGGGGACGGTGGAGATACGCAGTATTTT. Encoded protein: CASSAGDGGDTQYF.

The table lists this clonotype with a few counts. This rearrangement joins TRBV19 to TRBJ1-4; 7 bases are shared with TRBD1. CDR1 and CDR2 from the germline V gene are LNHDA and SQIVND (reference sequence). J lost 5 bases, V lost 6 bases, and 9 bases had no gene match. The CDR3 sequence is 15 residues long. CDR3 region: CASSTQGTRNEKLFF. Written as DNA, the CDR3 is TGTGCCAGTAGCACACAGGGGACGCGGAATGAAAAACTGTTTTTT.